This TCR beta chain stems from a study of OX40 agonist ivuxolimab in advanced cancers. Some background on the complete study: Ivuxolimab, which targeted the costimulatory receptor OX40 (CD134), was an agonistic, fully human IgG2 monoclonal antibody. Patients were allowed to have had prior anti-PD-1, anti-PD-L1 or anti-CTLA-4 therapy, and approximately 40% of the dose-escalation patients had been treated with checkpoint inhibitors. Partial responses occurred in three dose-escalation patients: two with cutaneous melanoma and one with hepatocellular carcinoma. Of the approximately 50 dose-escalation patients, hepatocellular carcinoma was present in approximately 20, melanoma in around 15, renal cell carcinoma in 9 and head and neck cancer in 9. Intravenous ivuxolimab was administered to patients every 2 weeks at six dose levels: 0.01, 0.1, 0.3, 1.5, 3 and 10 mg/kg. The purpose of peripheral TCRbeta sequencing was to test whether ivuxolimab changed TCR sequence diversity and led to clonal T-cell expansion. A male proportion of 75% to 85% and a mean age of approximately 58 years, ranging from about 20 to 80, were recorded for the dose-escalation cohort. The monotherapy dose-escalation portion (N ≈ 50 patients) of the phase I ivuxolimab trial is reported in the paper.

Concerning this clone: Its recognized antigen is unknown. Base qualities are not recorded, but no much larger clone differs from it by a single base.

Taken from the germline V gene, the CDR1 and CDR2 loops are MDHEN and SYDVKM. The CDR3 has 13 amino acids, counting the end cysteine and phenylalanine. CDR3 DNA only is kept here, 39 bases in frame from base 1. V is shortened by 6 bases, J by 5 bases, and the region joining them spans 13 bases. On the study overall, not on this receptor specifically: Low levels of normalized T-cell clonal expansion were also seen in some nonresponding patients. After ivuxolimab, more expanded clones were found on average in CD8+ T cells than in CD4+ T cells. The antigen specificity of the clonally expanded peripheral T cells was not determined. In the 0.1-3.0 mg/kg groups, partial responders were among the patients with the lowest normalized peripheral clonal expansion, particularly in CD8+ T cells. Clonal expansion of both CD4+ and CD8+ blood T cells was observed from baseline to week 6 at doses 0.1 to 3.0 mg/kg.

To sequence the TCRbeta CDR3 region, genomic DNA was isolated from the sorted cells. The immunoSEQ Assay was used to sequence the TCRbeta CDR3 regions. Sourced from immuneACCESS, this table was stored by TCRdb with only in-frame sequences that have V and J called. A share of the clones is absent; for the studies checked, an unresolved V gene accounts for under half, and the remainder has no known explanation. The sample table holds roughly 100,000 clones, of which 90% to 95% were seen once. Clones ranked in the top ten supply 0.26% of the sample. The trial excluded patients who had a history of autoimmune disease or who were on systemic immunosuppression. In every dose cohort, peripheral blood was drawn for TCR sequencing at baseline, cycle 4 day 1, and cycle 7 day 1. Samples were obtained from an open-label, multicenter, first-in-human phase I dose-escalation trial of ivuxolimab. Adults with locally advanced or metastatic head and neck squamous cell, hepatocellular, melanoma or renal cell carcinoma were enrolled in the trial. Before TCR sequencing, CD4+ and CD8+ T cells were separately sorted from peripheral blood.

Recombination joined TRBV28 with TRBJ1-2, with no D gene named confidently. This TCR derives from an adult with an advanced solid tumor such as melanoma, head and neck, liver or kidney cancer. The sequences come from CD4+ or CD8+ T cells sorted from blood, collected in a trial of the OX40 agonist ivuxolimab. The DNA reads as follows: TGTGCCAGCAGCACAGTTAAGAGGTATGGCTACACCTTC. Translation gives CASSTVKRYGYTF.